This TCR beta chain emerged from a study of T cells in Graves' hyperthyroidism and ophthalmopathy. A sample of blood taken at first hyperthyroidism diagnosis preceded any ophthalmopathy symptoms. What was amplified from RNA transcripts were TCR beta CDR3 regions. The study used the HTBI primer set for a first-round RT-PCR of the TCR CDR3. TCRdb reprocessed the multiplex PCR reads with MiXCR, giving one entry per CDR3 protein. The sample lists about 380,000 distinct CDR3 sequences; 13% were seen once. This CDR3 is 14 amino acids long. With V trimmed by 3 bases and J by 6 bases, 5 bases remained unmatched. In germline, CDR1 is DFQATT, CDR2 SNEGSKA (reference sequence).

The receptor's source is a man between 25 and 39 years old with Graves' hyperthyroidism that later progressed to Graves' ophthalmopathy. The sample taken for sequencing was blood. The chain recombines TRBV20-1 with TRBJ2-2; 9 nucleotides agree with TRBD2. CDR3 nucleotide sequence: TGCAGTGCTAGTGGCGGGGGGGCGGCCGGGGAGCTGTTTTTT. As protein: CSASGGGAAGELFF.